This T cell receptor (beta chain) comes out of a study of cytomegalovirus exposure and HLA in healthy donors. V lost 1 base and J 0 bases, leaving 5 bases between the germline ends. The CDR3 contains 14 residues. Germline CDR1 SGHRS, CDR2 YFSETQ. Whole-study results and caveats: Analyzed later, association rates of TCRs varied across HLA loci, with DRB1 most and HLA-C fewest.

Amplification used 60 Vbeta primers and 13 Jbeta primers. Some clones are missing from TCRdb's copy, which holds only in-frame ones; the method was immunoSEQ multiplex PCR. The sample consists of around 140,000 clones, 70% to 90% of them appearing once. As for this clone: Its antigen is still unknown.

Material for sequencing was PBMCs. The chain joins TRBV5-1 to TRBJ1-3; no firm D call. The source is a man aged 50-60 years in good health and CMV-seronegative. This CDR3 reads CASSLLSSGNTIYF. The CDR3 DNA sequence: TGCGCCAGCAGCTTGCTGTCCTCTGGAAACACCATATATTTT. The whole variable domain, remainder taken from reference TRBV5-1 and TRBJ1-3, is KAGVTQTPRYLIKTRGQQVTLSCSPISGHRSVSWYQQTPGQGLQFLFEYFSETQRNKGNFPGRFSGRQFSNSRSEMNVSTLELGDSALYLCASSLLSSGNTIYFGEGSWLTVV.